A selection of T cell receptor beta chains follows, all from one sample in a study of response to subunit inactivated influenza vaccine. TCRdb processed the RT-PCR reads anew with MiXCR; each CDR3 protein has one entry. The table lists about 190,000 distinct CDR3 sequences, around 14% of them singletons, with 26% in the top ten. This specimen was CD8+ T cells sorted from PBMCs, taken 4 to 6 days after vaccination. The receptors originated from a man over 45 who received an inactivated influenza vaccine. The CDR3 runs from the conserved cysteine through the conserved F or W. The order of the fields is CDR3 protein, CDR3 DNA, CDR3 length, J gene, V gene, clone size, D gene. A D gene is named only where the DNA matches it firmly. Clone size is shown for a subset of rows, as once, few, many or a class of expanded clone.

CASSSGLAGGTDTQYF	TGCGCCAGCAGCAGCGGACTAGCGGGAGGGACAGATACGCAGTATTTT	16	TRBJ2-3	TRBV5-1	few	TRBD2
CASSQEVLAGAGEQFF	TGCGCCAGCAGCCAAGAAGTACTAGCGGGAGCTGGTGAGCAGTTCTTC	16	TRBJ2-1	TRBV4-3	.	TRBD2
CASSQERGYEQYF	TGCGCCAGCAGCCAAGAAAGGGGCTACGAGCAGTACTTC	13	TRBJ2-7	TRBV4-3	.	.
CSARAQGTGELFF	TGCAGTGCTAGGGCCCAGGGGACCGGGGAGCTGTTTTTT	13	TRBJ2-2	TRBV20-1	.	.
CASSFTQEANTGELFF	TGCGCCAGCAGCTTTACGCAGGAGGCGAACACCGGGGAGCTGTTTTTT	16	TRBJ2-2	TRBV5-1	few	.
CASSLTSGSNVPTYNEQFF	TGTGCCAGCAGCTTGACTAGCGGGAGTAACGTACCCACCTACAATGAGCAGTTCTTC	19	TRBJ2-1	TRBV11-2	medium-sized	TRBD2
CASSLTLGGSGETQYF	TGTGCCAGCAGCCTTACCTTAGGGGGGTCAGGAGAGACCCAGTACTTC	16	TRBJ2-5	TRBV13	many	.
CSVPLLSYNEQFF	TGCAGTGTCCCCCTTTTATCCTACAATGAGCAGTTCTTC	13	TRBJ2-1	TRBV20-1	.	.
CASFPGGTGELFF	TGTGCCAGCTTCCCAGGGGGCACCGGGGAGCTGTTTTTT	13	TRBJ2-2	TRBV6-1	few	TRBD1
CASSLTTSVYYEQYF	TGTGCCAGCAGTCTAACGACTAGCGTGTACTACGAGCAGTACTTC	15	TRBJ2-7	TRBV28	.	TRBD2
CSVETMGEQETQYF	TGCAGCGTTGAAACTATGGGGGAGCAAGAGACCCAGTACTTC	14	TRBJ2-5	TRBV29-1	.	.
CATSLTSGWAAGELFF	TGTGCCACCAGCTTAACTAGCGGATGGGCGGCCGGGGAGCTGTTTTTT	16	TRBJ2-2	TRBV15	.	TRBD2
CASAEYQETQYF	TGTGCCAGCGCCGAGTACCAAGAGACCCAGTACTTC	12	TRBJ2-5	TRBV6-6	few	.
CASSQGFWDNSYNEQFF	TGCGCCAGCAGCCAAGGGTTCTGGGACAACTCCTACAATGAGCAGTTCTTC	17	TRBJ2-1	TRBV4-3	.	.
CATRGDRTTEAFF	TGTGCCACCAGGGGGGACAGGACCACTGAAGCTTTCTTT	13	TRBJ1-1	TRBV24-1	many	TRBD1
CASSSNRGWGTDTQYF	TGTGCCAGCAGTTCGAACAGGGGCTGGGGCACAGATACGCAGTATTTT	16	TRBJ2-3	TRBV28	few	TRBD1
CASSPRGGDSYNEQFF	TGTGCCAGCAGCCCAAGAGGGGGGGACTCCTACAATGAGCAGTTCTTC	16	TRBJ2-1	TRBV7-9	.	.
CSVESGYGYTF	TGCAGCGTTGAAAGCGGCTATGGCTACACCTTC	11	TRBJ1-2	TRBV29-1	.	.
CASSPPGQQETQYF	TGTGCCAGCAGTCCGCCGGGACAGCAAGAGACCCAGTACTTC	14	TRBJ2-5	TRBV12-3/TRBV12-4	many	TRBD1
CSVESLAGGLNIQYF	TGCAGCGTTGAATCACTAGCGGGGGGGCTGAACATTCAGTACTTC	15	TRBJ2-4	TRBV29-1	few	TRBD2
CASSYGVLYNEQFF	TGTGCCAGCAGTTACGGGGTTCTTTACAATGAGCAGTTCTTC	14	TRBJ2-1	TRBV6-5	.	.
CASSLSSGYVSYEQYF	TGTGCCAGCAGTTTAAGTAGCGGGTATGTCTCCTACGAGCAGTACTTC	16	TRBJ2-7	TRBV27	.	TRBD2
CASSLKGGGNQPQHF	TGCGCCAGCAGCTTGAAGGGAGGAGGCAATCAGCCCCAGCATTTT	15	TRBJ1-5	TRBV5-1	few	.
CASSAGTRGEQFF	TGTGCCAGCAGCGCCGGGACCCGCGGGGAGCAGTTCTTC	13	TRBJ2-1	TRBV13	.	.
CSAPSVSTDTQYF	TGCAGCGCCCCCTCCGTTTCCACAGATACGCAGTATTTT	13	TRBJ2-3	TRBV29-1	.	.
CASSQGGLSYEQYF	TGTGCCAGCAGTCAGGGCGGGCTATCCTACGAGCAGTACTTC	14	TRBJ2-7	TRBV12-3/TRBV12-4	.	.
CASSVLGVNYGYTF	TGTGCCAGCAGTGTCCTCGGAGTTAACTATGGCTACACCTTC	14	TRBJ1-2	TRBV6-5	.	.
CASSHATSGRAPDTQYF	TGTGCCAGCAGCCATGCAACTAGCGGGAGGGCCCCAGATACGCAGTATTTT	17	TRBJ2-3	TRBV14	few	TRBD2
CASRGAYTEAFF	TGTGCCAGCAGAGGGGCTTACACTGAAGCTTTCTTT	12	TRBJ1-1	TRBV3-1	few	.
CSVGVPAENTGELFF	TGCAGCGTTGGTGTCCCAGCGGAGAACACCGGGGAGCTGTTTTTT	15	TRBJ2-2	TRBV29-1	.	.
CASSLALGTDTQYF	TGTGCCAGCAGTTTAGCGCTGGGCACAGATACGCAGTATTTT	14	TRBJ2-3	TRBV12-3/TRBV12-4	few	.
CASSYEGLAGAADTQYF	TGTGCCAGCAGTTACGAGGGACTAGCGGGAGCGGCAGATACGCAGTATTTT	17	TRBJ2-3	TRBV6-2/TRBV6-3	.	TRBD2
CASSWTTGGYEQFF	TGCGCCAGCAGCTGGACCACAGGGGGCTATGAGCAGTTCTTC	14	TRBJ2-1	TRBV5-1	.	TRBD1
CSVEGFPGTSSYEQYF	TGCAGCGTTGAAGGGTTCCCGGGGACTAGCTCCTACGAGCAGTACTTC	16	TRBJ2-7	TRBV29-1	few	TRBD2
CASSYVQVYEQYF	TGTGCCAGCAGTTACGTGCAGGTTTACGAGCAGTACTTC	13	TRBJ2-7	TRBV6-6	.	.
CASSQEVGGKNSPLHF	TGCGCCAGCAGCCAAGAAGTAGGGGGCAAGAATTCACCCCTCCACTTT	16	TRBJ1-6	TRBV4-3	few	TRBD1